The rows below give T cell receptor beta chains drawn from one sample of a study of PD-1 blockade in classical Hodgkin lymphoma. Some clones are missing from TCRdb's copy, which holds only in-frame ones; the method was immunoSEQ multiplex PCR. The table lists approximately 2,500 clones, around three quarters of them singletons. The source material was CD8+ T cells from blood. The receptors derive from a human donor with classical Hodgkin lymphoma. CDR3s include the opening cysteine and the closing phenylalanine or tryptophan. D genes are given only for firm matches. A row's size may be missing; if present it is once, few, many or a size class.

d_gene	abundance	v_gene	j_gene	CDR3nt	CDR3aa
NA	NA	TRBV5-8	TRBJ2-2	TGTGCCAGCAGCTTGGCCCGGGAGCTGTTTTTT	CASSLARELFF
NA	once	TRBV6-1	TRBJ1-6	TGTGCCAGCAGTGACCTACAGGGCTATGGGAATTCACCCCTCCACTTT	CASSDLQGYGNSPLHF
NA	NA	TRBV5-1	TRBJ2-1	TGCGCCAGCCGTTGGGGGTTGAAGCAGTTCTTC	CASRWGLKQFF
NA	NA	TRBV9	TRBJ1-1	TGTGCCAGCAGCCCTTGGGAGGGGACTGAAGCTTTCTTT	CASSPWEGTEAFF
TRBD1	NA	TRBV6-1	TRBJ1-1	TGTGCCAGCAGTGAAGTGGGGGACAGGACGATGAACACTGAAGCTTTCTTT	CASSEVGDRTMNTEAFF
TRBD2	NA	TRBV6-1	TRBJ2-1	TGTGCCAGCACCCGAACGGCTAGCGGTGCCAATGAGCAGTTCTTC	CASTRTASGANEQFF
TRBD1	NA	TRBV5-1	TRBJ2-7	TGCGCCAGCAGCTTTGGGACAGGGGTTGTCGAGCAGTACTTC	CASSFGTGVVEQYF
NA	NA	TRBV5-1	TRBJ1-4	TGCGCCAGCAGCCTGGTAGGATCAACTAATGAAAAACTGTTTTTT	CASSLVGSTNEKLFF
NA	NA	TRBV7-9	TRBJ2-1	TGTGCCAGCAGCCCCGAGGACAGATTCTCCTACAATGAGCAGTTCTTC	CASSPEDRFSYNEQFF
NA	NA	TRBV6-1	TRBJ2-1	TGTGCCAGCAGTGAAGCAGCCCTACGAGGGAATGAGCAGTTCTTC	CASSEAALRGNEQFF
NA	NA	TRBV5-3	TRBJ2-7	TGTGCCAGCAGTCAGGACAAGGGAGTCTACGAGCAGTACTTC	CASSQDKGVYEQYF
NA	NA	TRBV7-9	TRBJ1-2	TGTGCCAGCAGCTTGTTCGGGGGCGGGAACTATGGCTACACCTTC	CASSLFGGGNYGYTF
TRBD2	NA	TRBV6-1	TRBJ2-1	TGTGCCAGCAGCCTAGACTCGGGGGGGTACAATGAGCAGTTCTTC	CASSLDSGGYNEQFF
NA	NA	TRBV9	TRBJ2-2	TGTGCCAGCAGCACCGGACAGCCCGGGGAGCTGTTTTTT	CASSTGQPGELFF
NA	NA	TRBV20-1	TRBJ1-2	TGCAGTGCTAGAAGGGACTATGGCTACACCTTC	CSARRDYGYTF
TRBD1	NA	TRBV28	TRBJ1-2	TGTGCCAGCAGTTTAGGGGGACAGACTCACTATGGCTACACCTTC	CASSLGGQTHYGYTF
NA	NA	TRBV5-5	TRBJ2-1	TGTGCCAGCAGCTCCACAGGCTACAATGAGCAGTTCTTC	CASSSTGYNEQFF
NA	NA	TRBV5-1	TRBJ2-2	TGCGCCAGCAGCTTGTACGCCACCGGGGAGCTGTTTTTT	CASSLYATGELFF
TRBD1	NA	TRBV6-4	TRBJ2-2	TGTGCCAGCCGACAGGGGCAAGAAACCGGGGAGCTGTTTTTT	CASRQGQETGELFF
TRBD2	once	TRBV7-9	TRBJ2-3	TGTGCCAGCAGCTCAACTAGCGGGAGTGGAGCAGATACGCAGTATTTT	CASSSTSGSGADTQYF
TRBD1	few	TRBV5-4	TRBJ1-1	TGTGCCAGCAGTTCCCCCAGGGGGGAGAACACTGAAGCTTTCTTT	CASSSPRGENTEAFF
NA	NA	TRBV6-1	TRBJ2-6	TGTGCCAGCAGAGACGAGGGGGCTGGGGCCAACGTCCTGACTTTC	CASRDEGAGANVLTF
TRBD2	NA	TRBV6-5	TRBJ2-7	TGTGCCAGTCGAAGCGGGAGGTATAACGAGCAGTACTTC	CASRSGRYNEQYF
TRBD2	large	TRBV6-5	TRBJ2-7	TGTGCCAGCAGCCCTAGCGGGAACTACGAGCAGTACTTC	CASSPSGNYEQYF
NA	NA	TRBV6-5	TRBJ2-6	TGTGCCAGCAGCGAGGGTTTCTCTGGGGCCAACGTCCTGACTTTC	CASSEGFSGANVLTF
TRBD2	NA	TRBV27	TRBJ2-7	TGTGCCAGCTGGACTAGCGGCCGGAACGAGCAGTACTTC	CASWTSGRNEQYF
NA	NA	TRBV6-1	TRBJ1-1	TGTGCCAGCAGTCTCAGGGAGGTAGGTGTCACTGAAGCTTTCTTT	CASSLREVGVTEAFF
TRBD1	NA	TRBV2	TRBJ2-7	TGTGCCAGCATGAGGGACAGGGGTATCTACGAGCAGTACTTC	CASMRDRGIYEQYF
NA	few	TRBV6-1	TRBJ1-2	TGTGCCAGCAGTGAAGTTGGGGAGAACTATGGCTACACCTTC	CASSEVGENYGYTF
TRBD2	NA	TRBV20-1	TRBJ2-5	TGCAGTGCTCGGGGGGTGTACTTC	CSARGVYF
NA	NA	TRBV18	TRBJ1-4	TGTGCCAGCCTTAACCCTACGGGGGAAAAACTGTTTTTT	CASLNPTGEKLFF
NA	once	TRBV6-1	TRBJ2-3	TGTGCCAGCAGTGAACGCTGGGATACGCAGTATTTT	CASSERWDTQYF
NA	few	TRBV7-3	TRBJ2-3	TGTGCCAGCAGCTTGCTGGGAACAGATACGCAGTATTTT	CASSLLGTDTQYF
TRBD2	NA	TRBV5-6	TRBJ2-4	TGTGCCAGCAGCTTAGCGGGAGGAGGGAACATTCAGTACTTC	CASSLAGGGNIQYF
TRBD2	NA	TRBV7-4	TRBJ2-7	TGTGCCAGCAGCCAGGGTCTAGCGGATACCCATCCCTACGAGCAGTACTTC	CASSQGLADTHPYEQYF
NA	NA	TRBV2	TRBJ1-4	TGTGCCAGCCAGGACAGAGCTAATGAAAAACTGTTTTTT	CASQDRANEKLFF
TRBD1	large	TRBV5-1	TRBJ2-5	TGCGCCAGCAGCTTAACCGACAGGGGGGAGACCCAGTACTTC	CASSLTDRGETQYF
TRBD2	NA	TRBV5-4	TRBJ2-2	TGTGCCAGCAGCCCTCGGGAGGGCATCACCGGGGAGCTGTTTTTT	CASSPREGITGELFF
TRBD2	few	TRBV5-1	TRBJ2-2	TGCGCCAGCAGCCCCCGACTAGCGGGGGGCCCCGGGGAGCTGTTTTTT	CASSPRLAGGPGELFF
TRBD1	NA	TRBV2	TRBJ2-7	TGTGCCAGCAGGGGACAGCGTCACGAGCAGTACTTC	CASRGQRHEQYF
NA	NA	TRBV13	TRBJ2-5	TGTGCCAGCAGCCCGGCGGGACCCACTTCGGAGACCCAGTACTTC	CASSPAGPTSETQYF
NA	NA	TRBV10-2	TRBJ2-5	TGCGCCAGCAGGGAAGGGGTGGGGGAGACCCAGTACTTC	CASREGVGETQYF
NA	NA	TRBV4-1	TRBJ1-2	TGCGCCAGCAGCCAAGATCCGGGGAACCTTTTTGGCTACACCTTC	CASSQDPGNLFGYTF
TRBD2	NA	TRBV28	TRBJ2-1	TGTGCCAGCAGTTTAAATCGGGGCGGGAGGGGCTACAATGAGCAGTTCTTC	CASSLNRGGRGYNEQFF
NA	NA	TRBV4-2	TRBJ2-6	TGTGCCAGCAGCCACGCGGACAGCTCCTCTAGGGCCAACGTCCTGACTTTC	CASSHADSSSRANVLTF
NA	NA	TRBV2	TRBJ2-7	TGTGCCAGCAGGGTAGAAAAGGTAGCCTACGAGCAGTACTTC	CASRVEKVAYEQYF
NA	few	TRBV19	TRBJ1-3	TGTGCCAGTACTACATCCAGCCGGGGAAACACCATATATTTT	CASTTSSRGNTIYF
NA	few	TRBV28	TRBJ2-1	TGTGCCAGCAGACTCCCGGGATCGGATGAGCAGTTCTTC	CASRLPGSDEQFF
NA	NA	TRBV6-5	TRBJ2-1	TGTGCCAGCAGTTACAGGGACGGGGCCTACAATGAGCAGTTCTTC	CASSYRDGAYNEQFF
NA	few	TRBV9	TRBJ2-1	TGTGCCAGCAGCCCATTGTTGGGCTCCTACAATGAGCAGTTCTTC	CASSPLLGSYNEQFF
TRBD1	NA	TRBV19	TRBJ1-5	TGTGCCAGTAGCACGACAGGGGGCGACAATCAGCCCCAGCATTTT	CASSTTGGDNQPQHF
NA	NA	TRBV19	TRBJ1-5	TGTGCCAGTAGTATCAAGGTATTTGGGAATCAGCCCCAGCATTTT	CASSIKVFGNQPQHF